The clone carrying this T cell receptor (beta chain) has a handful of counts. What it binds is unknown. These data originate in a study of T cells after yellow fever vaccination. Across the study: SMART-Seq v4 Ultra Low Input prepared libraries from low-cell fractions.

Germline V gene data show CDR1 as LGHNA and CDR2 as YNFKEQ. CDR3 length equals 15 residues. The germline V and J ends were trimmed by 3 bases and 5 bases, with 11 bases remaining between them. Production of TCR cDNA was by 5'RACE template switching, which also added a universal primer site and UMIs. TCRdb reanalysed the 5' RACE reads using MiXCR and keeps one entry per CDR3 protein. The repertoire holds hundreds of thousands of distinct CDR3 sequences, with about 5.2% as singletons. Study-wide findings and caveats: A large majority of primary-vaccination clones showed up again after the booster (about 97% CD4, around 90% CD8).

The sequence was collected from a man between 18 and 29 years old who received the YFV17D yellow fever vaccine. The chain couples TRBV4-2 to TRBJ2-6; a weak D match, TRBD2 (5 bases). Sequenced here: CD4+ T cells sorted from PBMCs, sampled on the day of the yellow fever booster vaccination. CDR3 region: CASSQEETRANVLTF. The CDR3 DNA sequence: TGTGCCAGCAGCCAGGAGGAGACCCGGGCCAACGTCCTGACTTTC.